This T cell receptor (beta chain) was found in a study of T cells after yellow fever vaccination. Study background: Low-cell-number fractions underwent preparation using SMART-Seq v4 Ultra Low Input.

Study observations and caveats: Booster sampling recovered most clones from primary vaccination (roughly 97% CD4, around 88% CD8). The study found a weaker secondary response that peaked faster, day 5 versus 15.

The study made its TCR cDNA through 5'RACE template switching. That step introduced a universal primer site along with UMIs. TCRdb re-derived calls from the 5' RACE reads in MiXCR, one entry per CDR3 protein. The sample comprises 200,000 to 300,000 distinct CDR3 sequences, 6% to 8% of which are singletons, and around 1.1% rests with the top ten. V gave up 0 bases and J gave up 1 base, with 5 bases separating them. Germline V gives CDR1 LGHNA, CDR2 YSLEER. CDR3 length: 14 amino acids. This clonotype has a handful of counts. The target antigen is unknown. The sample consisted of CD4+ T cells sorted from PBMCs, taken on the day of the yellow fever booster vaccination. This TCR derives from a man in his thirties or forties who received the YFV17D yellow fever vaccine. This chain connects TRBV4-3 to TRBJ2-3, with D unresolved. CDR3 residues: CASSQDPGTDTQYF. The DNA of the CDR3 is TGCGCCAGCAGCCAAGATCCGGGCACAGATACGCAGTATTTT.